The sequence of this T cell receptor beta chain was determined in a study of Ad26.COV2.S vaccination and SARS-CoV-2 variants. Libraries were prepared by immunoSEQ multiplex PCR; TCRdb keeps only in-frame clonotypes and omits some of them. The sample consists of about 180,000 clones, 87% of them appearing once. The germline gives CDR1 SGHTA, CDR2 FQGTGA. This CDR3 is 15 amino acids long. V lost 4 bases to trimming and J lost 0 bases, with 13 bases between them. Regarding this clone: Its antigen remains unknown.

Overall study findings and caveats: Vaccine recipients and placebo recipients showed similar non-spike TCR breadth.

The sample here was peripheral blood, taken after recovery from COVID-19. This TCR came from a human donor who had recovered from COVID-19. This sequence joins TRBV7-3 and TRBJ2-7; D gene unclear. The CDR3 here is CASSCRLWGSYEQYF. CDR3 nucleotide sequence: TGTGCCAGCAGCTGCCGGCTTTGGGGCTCCTACGAGCAGTACTTC.